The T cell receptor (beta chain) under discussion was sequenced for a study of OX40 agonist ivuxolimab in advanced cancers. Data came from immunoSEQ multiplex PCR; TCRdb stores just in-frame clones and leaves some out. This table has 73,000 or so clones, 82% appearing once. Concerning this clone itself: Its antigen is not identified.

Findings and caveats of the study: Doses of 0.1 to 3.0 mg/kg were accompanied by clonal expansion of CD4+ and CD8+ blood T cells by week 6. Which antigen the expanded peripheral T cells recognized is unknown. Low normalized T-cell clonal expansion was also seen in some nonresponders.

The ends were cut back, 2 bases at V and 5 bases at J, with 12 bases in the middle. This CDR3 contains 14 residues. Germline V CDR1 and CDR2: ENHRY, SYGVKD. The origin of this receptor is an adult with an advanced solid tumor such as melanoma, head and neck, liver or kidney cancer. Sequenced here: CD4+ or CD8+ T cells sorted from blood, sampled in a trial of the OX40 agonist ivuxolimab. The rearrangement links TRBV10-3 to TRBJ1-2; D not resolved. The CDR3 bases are TGTGCCATCAGTGAGCCGGGGAGCCAGTATGGCTACACCTTC. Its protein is CAISEPGSQYGYTF.